The sequence of this T cell receptor beta chain was determined in a study of Tregs in tolerant kidney transplant recipients. Study results and caveats: No direct test of biological reproducibility was done here.

Profiled with immunoSEQ multiplex PCR; TCRdb holds only in-frame clones, not every one. This sample carries tens of thousands of clones, 93% of them seen once, and the ten largest clones take roughly 1.7%. Related graft donors supplied nonmyeloablative bone marrow transplants, and mixed chimerism was transient. Deletions cut 4 bases from V and 3 bases from J, with 14 bases between. The germline V gene encodes CDR1 SGHKS and CDR2 YYEKEE (reference sequence). The CDR3 runs 15 residues. Remarks on this clone: What it recognizes is unknown.

The chain is built from TRBV5-5 and TRBJ2-1; D unresolved. Sequences were derived from CD4+ T cells from blood (PBMCs), sampled 12 months after the transplant. The TCR comes from a human patient who received a combined kidney and bone marrow transplant. Some T cells may be graft donor cells. The CDR3 coding sequence is TGTGCCAGCAGCAGAACAGTGGTTGGCTACAATGAGCAGTTCTTC. It encodes CASSRTVVGYNEQFF.